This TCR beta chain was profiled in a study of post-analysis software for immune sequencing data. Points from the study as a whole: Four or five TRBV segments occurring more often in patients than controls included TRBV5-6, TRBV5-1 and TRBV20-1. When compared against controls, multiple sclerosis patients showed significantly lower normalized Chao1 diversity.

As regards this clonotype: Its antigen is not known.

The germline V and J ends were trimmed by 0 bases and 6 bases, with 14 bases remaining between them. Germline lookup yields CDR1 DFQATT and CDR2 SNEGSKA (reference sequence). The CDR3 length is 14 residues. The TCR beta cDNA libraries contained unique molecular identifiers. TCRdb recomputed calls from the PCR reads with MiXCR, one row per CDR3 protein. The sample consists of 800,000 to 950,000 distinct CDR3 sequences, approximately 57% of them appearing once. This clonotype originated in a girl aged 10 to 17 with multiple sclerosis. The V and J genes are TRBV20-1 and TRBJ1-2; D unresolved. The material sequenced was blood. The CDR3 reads CSARESPPPHGYTF. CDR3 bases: TGCAGTGCTAGAGAATCGCCACCGCCGCATGGCTACACCTTC.